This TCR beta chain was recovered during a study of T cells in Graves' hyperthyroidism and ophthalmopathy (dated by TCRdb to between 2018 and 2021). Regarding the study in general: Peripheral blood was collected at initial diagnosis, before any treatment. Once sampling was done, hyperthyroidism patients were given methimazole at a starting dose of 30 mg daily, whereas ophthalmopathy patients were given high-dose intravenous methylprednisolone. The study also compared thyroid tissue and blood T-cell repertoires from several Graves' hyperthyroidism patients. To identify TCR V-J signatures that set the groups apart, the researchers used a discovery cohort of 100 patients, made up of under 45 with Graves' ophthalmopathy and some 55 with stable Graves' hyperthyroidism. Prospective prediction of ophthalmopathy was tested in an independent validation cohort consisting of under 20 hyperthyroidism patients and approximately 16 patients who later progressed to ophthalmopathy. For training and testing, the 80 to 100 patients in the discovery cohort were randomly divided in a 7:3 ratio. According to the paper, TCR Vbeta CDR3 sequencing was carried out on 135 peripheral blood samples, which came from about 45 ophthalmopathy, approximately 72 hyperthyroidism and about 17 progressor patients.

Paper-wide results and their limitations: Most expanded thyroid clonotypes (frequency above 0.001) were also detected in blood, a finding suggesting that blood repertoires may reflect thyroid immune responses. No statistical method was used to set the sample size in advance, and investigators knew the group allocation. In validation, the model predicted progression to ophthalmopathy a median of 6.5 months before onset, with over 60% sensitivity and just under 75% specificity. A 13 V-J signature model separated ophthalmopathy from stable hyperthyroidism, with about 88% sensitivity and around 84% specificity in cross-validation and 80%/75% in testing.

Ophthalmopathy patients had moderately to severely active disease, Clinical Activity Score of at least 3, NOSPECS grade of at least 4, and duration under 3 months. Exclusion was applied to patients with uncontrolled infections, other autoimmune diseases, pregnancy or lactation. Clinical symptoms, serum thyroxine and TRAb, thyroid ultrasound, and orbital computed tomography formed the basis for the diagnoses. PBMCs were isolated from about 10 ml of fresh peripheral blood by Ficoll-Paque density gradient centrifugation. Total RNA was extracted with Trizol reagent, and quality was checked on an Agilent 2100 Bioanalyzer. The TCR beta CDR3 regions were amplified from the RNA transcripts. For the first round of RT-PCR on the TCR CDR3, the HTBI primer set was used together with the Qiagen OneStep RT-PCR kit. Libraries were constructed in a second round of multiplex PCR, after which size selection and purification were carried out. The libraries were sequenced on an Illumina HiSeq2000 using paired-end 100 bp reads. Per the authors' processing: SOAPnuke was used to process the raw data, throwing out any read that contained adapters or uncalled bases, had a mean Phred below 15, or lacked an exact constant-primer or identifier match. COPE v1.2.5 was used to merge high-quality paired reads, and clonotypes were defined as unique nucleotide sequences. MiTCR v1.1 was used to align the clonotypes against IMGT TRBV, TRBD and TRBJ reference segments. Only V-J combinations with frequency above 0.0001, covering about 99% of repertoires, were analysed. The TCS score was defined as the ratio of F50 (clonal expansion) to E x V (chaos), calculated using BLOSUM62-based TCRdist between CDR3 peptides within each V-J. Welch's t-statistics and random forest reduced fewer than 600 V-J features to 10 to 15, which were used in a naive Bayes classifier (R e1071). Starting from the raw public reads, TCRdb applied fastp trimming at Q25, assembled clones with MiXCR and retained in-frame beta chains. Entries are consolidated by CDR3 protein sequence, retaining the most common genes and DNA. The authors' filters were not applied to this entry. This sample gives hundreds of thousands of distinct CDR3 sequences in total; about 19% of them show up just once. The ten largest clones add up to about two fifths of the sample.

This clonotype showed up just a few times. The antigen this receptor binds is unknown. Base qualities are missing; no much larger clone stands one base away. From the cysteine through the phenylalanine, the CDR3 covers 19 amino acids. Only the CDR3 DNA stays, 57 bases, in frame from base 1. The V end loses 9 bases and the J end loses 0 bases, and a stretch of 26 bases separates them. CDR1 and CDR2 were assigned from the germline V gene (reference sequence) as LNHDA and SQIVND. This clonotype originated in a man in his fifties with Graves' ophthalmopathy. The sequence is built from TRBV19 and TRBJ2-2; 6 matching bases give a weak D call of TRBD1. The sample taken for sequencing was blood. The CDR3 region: CASDGERSLGATNTGELFF. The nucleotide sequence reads TGTGCCAGCGACGGCGAGCGAAGTCTGGGGGCGACGAACACCGGGGAGCTGTTTTTT.